Given below is one T cell receptor beta chain in context. The sequence runs out 3 residues before the end of the CDR3; the remainder is reconstructed from the germline J gene. Losses at the gene ends were 3 bases for V and 6 bases for J; bases not matched to a gene: 4. The CDR3 extends over 14 amino acids. Germline loops: CDR1 GTSNPN, CDR2 SVGIG (reference sequence). The data originate from a study of T cells in women clearing cervical HPV infection. Produced via immunoSEQ multiplex PCR; TCRdb's table is partial and in-frame only. This sample's table has tens of thousands of clones. The rearrangement uses TRBV30 and TRBJ1-5; 11 bases map to TRBD1. Sequencing input: blood buffy coat. The sequence came from a woman between 18 and 70 years old with a cervical HPV16 infection that either progressed to CIN3+ or cleared (not recorded which). CDR3 region: CAWSLGTGGQPQHF. Partial CDR3 DNA: TGTGCCTGGAGCCTTGGGACAGGGGGTCAGCCC.